The clone carrying this T cell receptor beta chain was seen many times. The sample comes from a study of human T cells and chemical hapten exposure. TCRdb re-derived calls from the RACE reads in MiXCR, one entry per CDR3 protein. The repertoire includes a few hundred thousand distinct CDR3 sequences, more than 5% of them detected once, and about 6% sits in the top ten. Time point: patch test 2, 6 weeks after DPC sensitization. Documented treatment: therapeutic diphenylcyclopropenone sensitization with weekly scalp DPC. Trimming pared 4 bases from V and 8 bases from J, leaving 6 bases between. CDR3 length: 11 residues. Germline V lookup: CDR1 MDHEN, CDR2 SYDVKM.

V is TRBV28 and J is TRBJ2-4; no firm D call. The source material was whole blood, sampled in connection with sensitization to the hapten diphenylcyclopropenone (DPC). The source is a woman aged 18-29 years with alopecia areata. Some clones in this sample may be carry-over from other donors' samples. The CDR3 loop is CASSSDYIQYF. CDR3 nucleotide sequence: TGTGCCAGCAGTTCGGATTACATTCAGTACTTC.